This is a list of T cell receptor beta chains from one sample in a study of blood T cell repertoires in COVID-19. Sequencing used immunoSEQ multiplex PCR; TCRdb keeps in-frame clones, though not all of them. This sample has more than 250,000 clones, with 70% to 90% found just once. The material sequenced was PBMCs or T cells enriched from blood (not recorded which). These receptors originate from a young man who had recovered from COVID-19. The CDR3 runs from the conserved cysteine through the conserved F or W. A D gene is named only where the DNA matches it firmly. Some rows mark clone size as missing; the rest say once, few, many or name a class of expanded clone.

J gene | D gene | clone size | V gene | CDR3 protein | CDR3 DNA
TRBJ1-1 | NA | NA | TRBV5-1 | CASSLGGQNTEAFF | TGCGCCAGCAGCTTGGGAGGGCAGAACACTGAAGCTTTCTTT
TRBJ1-1 | NA | NA | TRBV10-3 | CAISDRVDSNTEAFF | TGTGCCATCAGTGATCGGGTAGATTCGAACACTGAAGCTTTCTTT
TRBJ1-2 | TRBD1 | NA | TRBV7-9 | CASSLDRALANYGYTF | TGTGCCAGCAGCCTAGACAGGGCACTAGCTAACTATGGCTACACCTTC
TRBJ1-1 | NA | NA | TRBV5-4 | CASSDRDINTEAFF | TGTGCCAGCAGCGATCGGGACATTAACACTGAAGCTTTCTTT
TRBJ1-2 | TRBD1 | NA | TRBV24-1 | CATSDPSVTGGLGNGYTF | TGTGCCACCAGTGACCCAAGTGTTACAGGGGGACTTGGGAATGGCTACACCTTC
TRBJ1-5 | NA | many | TRBV4-1 | CASSQGPWGSNQPQHF | TGCGCCAGCAGCCAAGGTCCTTGGGGCAGCAATCAGCCCCAGCATTTT
TRBJ2-3 | NA | NA | TRBV5-1 | CASSFLTDTQYF | TGCGCCAGCAGCTTCTTAACAGATACGCAGTATTTT
TRBJ2-7 | TRBD1 | NA | TRBV4-3 | CASSPYRGAYEQYF | TGCGCCAGCAGCCCCTACAGGGGCGCTTACGAGCAGTACTTC
TRBJ2-7 | NA | NA | TRBV7-6 | CASSLPGYEQYF | TGTGCCAGCAGCTTACCAGGGTACGAGCAGTACTTC
TRBJ2-5 | TRBD1 | NA | TRBV2 | CASSGDDRELIQETQYF | TGTGCCAGCAGTGGAGACGACAGGGAACTGATCCAAGAGACCCAGTACTTC
TRBJ2-7 | TRBD1 | few | TRBV7-9 | CASSFRLQGRGQVHEQYF | TGTGCCAGCAGCTTTCGGCTGCAGGGCAGGGGGCAAGTCCACGAGCAGTACTTC
TRBJ2-7 | TRBD1 | NA | TRBV6-5 | CASSYYARDRGFEQYF | TGTGCCAGCAGTTACTACGCGCGGGACAGGGGGTTCGAGCAGTACTTC
TRBJ2-2 | TRBD1 | NA | TRBV5-1 | CASSSSTGAGELFF | TGCGCCAGCAGCTCATCCACAGGGGCCGGGGAGCTGTTTTTT